This T cell receptor (beta chain) was observed in a study of cytomegalovirus exposure and HLA in healthy donors. The study, taken as a whole, reports: Reported results showed that the classifier diagnosed cytomegalovirus status with high specificity and sensitivity.

The CDR3 length is 16 residues. V was trimmed by 2 bases and J by 2 bases, leaving 14 bases between them. The germline V gene has CDR1 SGHRS and CDR2 YFSETQ. A remark on this clone: Its antigen is currently unknown.

Clones were sequenced by immunoSEQ multiplex PCR, and TCRdb holds only the in-frame ones, with some missing. There are 250,000 to 350,000 clones in the sample; roughly 85% occur only once, and roughly 0.8% lies in the top ten. The chain joins TRBV5-1 to TRBJ2-4, with D possibly matching TRBD2 (6 bases). The sample taken for sequencing was PBMCs. The receptor's source is a young woman in good health and CMV-seronegative. CDR3: CASSFDGSLSKNIQYF. The CDR3 bases are TGCGCCAGCAGCTTCGACGGGAGTCTGTCCAAAAACATTCAGTACTTC. The variable domain in full, with the rest retrieved from reference TRBV5-1 and TRBJ2-4, is KAGVTQTPRYLIKTRGQQVTLSCSPISGHRSVSWYQQTPGQGLQFLFEYFSETQRNKGNFPGRFSGRQFSNSRSEMNVSTLELGDSALYLCASSFDGSLSKNIQYFGAGTRLSVL.